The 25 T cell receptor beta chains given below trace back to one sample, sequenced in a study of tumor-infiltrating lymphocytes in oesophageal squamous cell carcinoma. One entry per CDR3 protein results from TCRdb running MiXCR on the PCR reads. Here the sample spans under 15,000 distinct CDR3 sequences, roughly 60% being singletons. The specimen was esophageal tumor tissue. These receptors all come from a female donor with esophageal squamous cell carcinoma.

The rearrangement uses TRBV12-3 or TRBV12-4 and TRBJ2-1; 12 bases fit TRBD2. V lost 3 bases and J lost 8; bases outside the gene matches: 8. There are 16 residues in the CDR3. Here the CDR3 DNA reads TGTGCCAGCAGTTTGGCTAGCGGGAGGGTTACCGATGAGCAGTTCTTC. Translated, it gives CASSLASGRVTDEQFF.

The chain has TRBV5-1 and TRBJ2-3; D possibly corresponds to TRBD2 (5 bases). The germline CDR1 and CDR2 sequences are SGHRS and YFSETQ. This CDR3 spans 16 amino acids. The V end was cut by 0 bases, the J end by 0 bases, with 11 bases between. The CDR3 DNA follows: TGCGCCAGCAGCTTGGGGCTAGCAACTAGCACAGATACGCAGTATTTT. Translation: CASSLGLATSTDTQYF.

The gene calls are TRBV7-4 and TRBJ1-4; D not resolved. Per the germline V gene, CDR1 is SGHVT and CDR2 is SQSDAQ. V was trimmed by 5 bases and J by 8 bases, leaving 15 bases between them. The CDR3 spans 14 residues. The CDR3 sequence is CASSPSQTREKLFF. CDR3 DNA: TGTGCCAGCAGCCCCTCCCAAACGAGGGAAAAACTGTTTTTT.

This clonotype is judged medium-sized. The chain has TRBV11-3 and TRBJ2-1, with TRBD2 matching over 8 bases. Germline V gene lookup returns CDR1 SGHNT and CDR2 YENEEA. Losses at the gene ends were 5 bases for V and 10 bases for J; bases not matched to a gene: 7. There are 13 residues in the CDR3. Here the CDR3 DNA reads TGTGCCAGCAGCCCCGGGGGGGCCAAGGAGCAGTTCTTC. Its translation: CASSPGGAKEQFF. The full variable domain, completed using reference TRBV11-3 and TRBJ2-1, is EAGVVQSPRYKIIEKKQPVAFWCNPISGHNTLYWYLQNLGQGPELLIRYENEEAVDDSQLPKDRFSAERLKGVDSTLKIQPAELGDSAVYLCASSPGGAKEQFFGPGTRLTVL.

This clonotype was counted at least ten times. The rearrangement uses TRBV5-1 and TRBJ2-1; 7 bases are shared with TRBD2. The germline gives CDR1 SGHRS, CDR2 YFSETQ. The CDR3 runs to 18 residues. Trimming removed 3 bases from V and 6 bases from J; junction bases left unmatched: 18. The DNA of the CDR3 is TGCGCCAGCAGCTCGATGGGTCGAGCGGGGCAACCTTTCAATGAGCAGTTCTTC. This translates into CASSSMGRAGQPFNEQFF. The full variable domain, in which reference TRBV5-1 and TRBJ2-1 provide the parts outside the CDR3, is KAGVTQTPRYLIKTRGQQVTLSCSPISGHRSVSWYQQTPGQGLQFLFEYFSETQRNKGNFPGRFSGRQFSNSRSEMNVSTLELGDSALYLCASSSMGRAGQPFNEQFFGPGTRLTVL.

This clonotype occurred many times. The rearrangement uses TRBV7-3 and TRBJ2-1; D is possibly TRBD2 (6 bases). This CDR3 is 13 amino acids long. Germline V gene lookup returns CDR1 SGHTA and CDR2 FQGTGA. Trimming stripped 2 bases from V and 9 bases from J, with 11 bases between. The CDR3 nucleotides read TGTGCCAGCAGCTTAGGGGGGTGGGGTGAGCAGTTCTTC. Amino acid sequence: CASSLGGWGEQFF. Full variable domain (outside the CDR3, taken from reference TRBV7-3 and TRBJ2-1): GAGVSQTPSNKVTEKGKYVELRCDPISGHTALYWYRQSLGQGPEFLIYFQGTGAADDSGLPNDRFFAVRPEGSVSTLKIQRTERGDSAVYLCASSLGGWGEQFFGPGTRLTVL.

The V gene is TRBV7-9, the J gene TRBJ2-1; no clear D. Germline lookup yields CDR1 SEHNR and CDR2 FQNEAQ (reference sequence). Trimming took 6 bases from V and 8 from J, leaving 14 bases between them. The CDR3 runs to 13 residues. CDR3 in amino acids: CASRTESWDEQFF. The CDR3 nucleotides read TGTGCCAGCAGAACCGAAAGCTGGGATGAGCAGTTCTTC.

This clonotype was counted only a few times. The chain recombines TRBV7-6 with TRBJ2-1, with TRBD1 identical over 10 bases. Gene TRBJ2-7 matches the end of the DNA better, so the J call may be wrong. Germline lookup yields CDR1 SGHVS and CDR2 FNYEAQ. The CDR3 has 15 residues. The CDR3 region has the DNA TGTGCCAGCAGCCCAGAGGGGGACAGGGGATACGAGCAGTACTTC. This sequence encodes CASSPEGDRGYEQYF.

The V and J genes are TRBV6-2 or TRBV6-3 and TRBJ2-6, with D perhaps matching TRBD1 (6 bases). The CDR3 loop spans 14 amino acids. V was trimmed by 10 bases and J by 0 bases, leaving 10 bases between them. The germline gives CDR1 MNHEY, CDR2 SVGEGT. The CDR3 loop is CATTQGSGANVLTF. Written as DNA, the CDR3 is TGTGCCACCACACAGGGCTCTGGGGCCAACGTCCTGACTTTC.

CDR3 protein: CASSPPGQTYEQYF. The CDR3 region has the DNA TGTGCCAGCTCACCACCGGGACAGACCTACGAGCAGTACTTC. The chain uses TRBV18 and TRBJ2-5; 7 bases are a match to TRBD1. The DNA end is more similar to TRBJ2-7, so the J call may be wrong. Looked up from germline, CDR1 is KGHSH and CDR2 is LQKENI. This CDR3 is built from 14 residues.

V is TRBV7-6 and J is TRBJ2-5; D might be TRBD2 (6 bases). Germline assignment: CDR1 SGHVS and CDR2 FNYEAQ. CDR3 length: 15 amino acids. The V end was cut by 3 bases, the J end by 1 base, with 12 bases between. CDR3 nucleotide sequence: TGTGCCAGCAGCTTCTACCGGGACTTCCAAGAGACCCAGTACTTC. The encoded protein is CASSFYRDFQETQYF.

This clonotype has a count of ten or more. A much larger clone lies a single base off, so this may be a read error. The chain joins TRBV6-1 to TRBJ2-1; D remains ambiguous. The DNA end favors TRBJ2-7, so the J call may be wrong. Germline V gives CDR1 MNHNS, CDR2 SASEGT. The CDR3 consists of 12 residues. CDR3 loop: CASCRFGNEQYF. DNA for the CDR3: TGTGCCAGCTGCCGCTTTGGGAATGAGCAGTACTTC.

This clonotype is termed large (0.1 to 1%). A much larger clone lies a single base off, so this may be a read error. Here the CDR3 reads CASSLQAGANEQYF. In nucleotides, the CDR3 is TGTGCCAGCAGCCTCCAAGCGGGGGCCAATGAGCAGTACTTC. The rearrangement joins TRBV7-2 to TRBJ2-7; 8 nucleotides match TRBD2. The CDR3 sequence is 14 residues long. Germline assignment: CDR1 SGHTA and CDR2 FQGNSA. V lost 5 bases and J lost 7; bases outside the gene matches: 10.

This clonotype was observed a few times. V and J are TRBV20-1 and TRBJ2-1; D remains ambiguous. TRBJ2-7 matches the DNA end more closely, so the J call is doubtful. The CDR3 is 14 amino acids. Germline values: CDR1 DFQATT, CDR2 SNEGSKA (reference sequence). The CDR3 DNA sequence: TGCAGTGCTAGAGATCGCGAGGTGGGCTACGAGCAGTACTTC. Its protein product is CSARDREVGYEQYF.

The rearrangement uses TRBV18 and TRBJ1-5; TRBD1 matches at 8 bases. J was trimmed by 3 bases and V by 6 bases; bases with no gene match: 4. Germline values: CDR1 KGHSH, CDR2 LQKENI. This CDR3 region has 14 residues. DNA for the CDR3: TGTGCCAGCTCTCAGGGGGCGGACAATCAGCCCCAGCATTTT. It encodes CASSQGADNQPQHF. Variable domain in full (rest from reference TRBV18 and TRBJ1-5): NAGVMQNPRHLVRRRGQEARLRCSPMKGHSHVYWYRQLPEEGLKFMVYLQKENIIDESGMPKERFSAEFPKEGPSILRIQQVVRGDSAAYFCASSQGADNQPQHFGDGTRLSIL.

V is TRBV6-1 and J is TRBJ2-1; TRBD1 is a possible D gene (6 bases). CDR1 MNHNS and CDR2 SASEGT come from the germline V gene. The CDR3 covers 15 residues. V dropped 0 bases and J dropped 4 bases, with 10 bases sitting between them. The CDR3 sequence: CASSEAATGYNEQFF. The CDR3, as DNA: TGTGCCAGCAGTGAAGCAGCGACAGGATACAATGAGCAGTTCTTC.

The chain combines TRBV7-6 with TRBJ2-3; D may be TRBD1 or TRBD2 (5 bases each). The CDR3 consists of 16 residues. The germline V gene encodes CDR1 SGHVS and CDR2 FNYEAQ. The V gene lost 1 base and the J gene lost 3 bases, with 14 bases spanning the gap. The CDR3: CASSLVARGLTDTQYF. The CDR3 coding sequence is TGTGCCAGCAGCTTAGTCGCGAGGGGATTAACAGATACGCAGTATTTT.

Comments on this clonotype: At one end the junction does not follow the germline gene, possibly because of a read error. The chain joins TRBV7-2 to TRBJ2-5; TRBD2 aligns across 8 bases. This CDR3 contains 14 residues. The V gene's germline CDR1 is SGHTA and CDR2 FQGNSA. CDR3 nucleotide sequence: TGTGCCAGCAGCTTTAGCGGGGATTTCCCCGGGGGATATTTT. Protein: CASSFSGDFPGGYF.

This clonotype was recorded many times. CDR3 DNA: TGTGCCAGCCAGCGGGAGTTGTTGGCAGATACGCAGTATTTT. Encoded protein: CASQRELLADTQYF. The chain links TRBV10-3 to TRBJ2-3; TRBD2 agrees at 8 bases. The CDR3 has 14 residues. CDR1 and CDR2 from the germline V gene are ENHRY and SYGVKD. The J segment lost 4 bases and the V segment lost 10 bases, leaving 10 bases of the junction unmatched.

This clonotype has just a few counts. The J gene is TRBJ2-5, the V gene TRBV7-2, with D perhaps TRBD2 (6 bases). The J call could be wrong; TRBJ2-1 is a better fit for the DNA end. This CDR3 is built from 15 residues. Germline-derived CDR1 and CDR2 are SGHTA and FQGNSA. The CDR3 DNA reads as TGTGCCAGCAGCTTAGCTAGCGGCGCCTACAATGAGCAGTTCTTC. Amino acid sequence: CASSLASGAYNEQFF.

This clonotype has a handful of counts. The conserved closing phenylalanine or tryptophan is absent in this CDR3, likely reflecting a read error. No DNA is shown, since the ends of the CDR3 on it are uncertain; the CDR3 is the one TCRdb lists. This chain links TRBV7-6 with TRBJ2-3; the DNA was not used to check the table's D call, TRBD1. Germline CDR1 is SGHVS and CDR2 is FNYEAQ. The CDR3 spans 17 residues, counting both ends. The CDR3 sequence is CASSLGPAAYNEQFFGP.

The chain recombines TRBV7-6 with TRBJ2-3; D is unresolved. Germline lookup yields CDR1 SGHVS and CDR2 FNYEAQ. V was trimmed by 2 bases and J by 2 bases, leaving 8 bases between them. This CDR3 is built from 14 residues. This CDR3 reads CASSLTRPTDTQYF. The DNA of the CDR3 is TGTGCCAGCAGCTTAACCAGACCCACAGATACGCAGTATTTT.

CDR3 in DNA: TGTGCCAGCAGCTTAAGGTCAACTCCAGGCACAGATACGCAGTATTTT. It codes for CASSLRSTPGTDTQYF. The genes are TRBV7-6 and TRBJ2-3; unclear D gene. Germline-derived CDR1 and CDR2 are SGHVS and FNYEAQ. V lost 2 bases, J lost 1 base, and 13 bases lay in between. There are 16 residues in the CDR3.

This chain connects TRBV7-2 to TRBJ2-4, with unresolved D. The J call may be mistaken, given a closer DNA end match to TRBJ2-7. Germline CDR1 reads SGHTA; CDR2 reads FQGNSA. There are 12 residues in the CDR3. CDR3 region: CASSLRIGEQYF. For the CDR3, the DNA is TGTGCCAGCAGCTTACGAATCGGCGAGCAGTACTTC.

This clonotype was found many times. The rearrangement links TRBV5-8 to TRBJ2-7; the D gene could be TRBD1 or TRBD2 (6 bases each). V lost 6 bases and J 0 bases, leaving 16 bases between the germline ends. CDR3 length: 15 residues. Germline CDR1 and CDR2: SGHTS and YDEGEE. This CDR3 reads CASTPRGVVSYEQYF. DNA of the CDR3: TGTGCCAGCACCCCGAGGGGGGTGGTCTCCTACGAGCAGTACTTC.